These T cell receptor beta chains were read from a single sample in a study of T cells in Graves' hyperthyroidism and ophthalmopathy. TCRdb called the multiplex PCR reads again in MiXCR, with one record for every CDR3 protein. The data show around 340,000 distinct CDR3 sequences, about 17% seen once. Sample: blood. Source of these receptors: a woman aged 25 to 39 with Graves' hyperthyroidism that later progressed to Graves' ophthalmopathy. The CDR3 runs from the conserved cysteine through the conserved F or W. Each record gives: V gene, D gene, clone size, J gene, CDR3 DNA, CDR3 protein. A D gene is named only where the DNA matches it firmly. Clone size is shown for a subset of rows, as once, few, many or a class of expanded clone.

V: TRBV7-9
D: -
size: -
J: TRBJ1-6
DNA: TGTGCCAGCAGCTTGGGTCAGGGGCACAGTCGTAATTCACCCCTCCACTTT
CDR3: CASSLGQGHSRNSPLHF

V: TRBV7-9
D: TRBD2
size: many
J: TRBJ2-5
DNA: TGTGCCAGCAGCACCGGACTAGCGGGACGGGCCGAGACCCAGTACTTC
CDR3: CASSTGLAGRAETQYF

V: TRBV5-5
D: -
size: many
J: TRBJ1-1
DNA: TGTGCCAGCAGCTCGATATCTCGGGATGAAGCTTTCTTT
CDR3: CASSSISRDEAFF

V: TRBV7-9
D: TRBD2
size: many
J: TRBJ2-1
DNA: TGTGCCAGCAGCCCACTAGCGGGAGGGCCACTGACCTACAATGAGCAGTTCTTC
CDR3: CASSPLAGGPLTYNEQFF

V: TRBV18
D: -
size: many
J: TRBJ2-5
DNA: TGTGCCAGCAAGGACTTCCAAAGTACGGAGACCCAGTACTTC
CDR3: CASKDFQSTETQYF

V: TRBV28
D: -
size: many
J: TRBJ1-5
DNA: TGTGCCAGCAGTTCTGGGGTGCCCCAGCATTTT
CDR3: CASSSGVPQHF

V: TRBV6-1
D: -
size: many
J: TRBJ2-1
DNA: TGTGCCAGCAGTGAAGCGGGAGGCTCCTACAATGAGCAGTTCTTC
CDR3: CASSEAGGSYNEQFF

V: TRBV20-1
D: -
size: few
J: TRBJ2-3
DNA: TGCAGTGCTAGCCGGGTTTCTGAAGGAGATACGCAGTATTTT
CDR3: CSASRVSEGDTQYF

V: TRBV10-1
D: TRBD1
size: few
J: TRBJ1-5
DNA: TGCGCCAGCAGTCCTCACCGGGACAGGGAGGTAGTATCTAGCAATCAGCCCCAGCATTTT
CDR3: CASSPHRDREVVSSNQPQHF

V: TRBV7-2
D: -
size: many
J: TRBJ2-1
DNA: TGTGCCAGCAGCTTATATGAGGGTCGGATACGTGAGCAGTTCTTC
CDR3: CASSLYEGRIREQFF

V: TRBV25-1
D: -
size: many
J: TRBJ2-2
DNA: TGTGCCAGCAGTGGTGACAGGACCGAGGACCCCGGGGAGCTGTTTTTT
CDR3: CASSGDRTEDPGELFF

V: TRBV12-3/TRBV12-4
D: TRBD1
size: many
J: TRBJ2-5
DNA: TGTGCCAGCAGTTTACATGGGACAGCCCAAGAGACCCAGTACTTC
CDR3: CASSLHGTAQETQYF

V: TRBV20-1
D: -
size: few
J: TRBJ2-7
DNA: TGCAGTGCTATGAGGGCGGGTAACGAGCAGTACTTC
CDR3: CSAMRAGNEQYF

V: TRBV19
D: -
size: many
J: TRBJ1-6
DNA: TGTGCCAGTGGACGGTATAATTCACCCCTCCACTTT
CDR3: CASGRYNSPLHF

V: TRBV18
D: -
size: many
J: TRBJ2-7
DNA: TGTGCCAGCTCACCCGAAGAGTTATACGAGCAGTACTTC
CDR3: CASSPEELYEQYF

V: TRBV11-2
D: -
size: few
J: TRBJ1-1
DNA: TGTGCCAGCAGCGCCCGCATGAACACTGAAGCTTTCTTT
CDR3: CASSARMNTEAFF

V: TRBV7-9
D: -
size: many
J: TRBJ2-3
DNA: TGTGCCAGCAGCTTAAGAAGGGGCAGGGATACGCAGTATTTT
CDR3: CASSLRRGRDTQYF

V: TRBV28
D: -
size: many
J: TRBJ2-1
DNA: TGTGCCAGCAGTTTACACAGTATCGCCTACAATGAGCAGTTCTTC
CDR3: CASSLHSIAYNEQFF

V: TRBV6-1
D: TRBD1
size: few
J: TRBJ2-1
DNA: TGTGCCAGCAGTCGAGAAGGACAGGGATCCTACAATGAGCAGTTCTTC
CDR3: CASSREGQGSYNEQFF

V: TRBV27
D: -
size: many
J: TRBJ2-2
DNA: TGTGCCAGCAGTTTATTCGGGGGGCGGGTTGCGGACACCGGGGAGCTGTTTTTT
CDR3: CASSLFGGRVADTGELFF

V: TRBV27
D: -
size: many
J: TRBJ2-2
DNA: TGTGCCAGCAGTTTTTTGCTTGGCAGGTTAACCGGGGAGCTGTTTTTT
CDR3: CASSFLLGRLTGELFF

V: TRBV9
D: TRBD1
size: -
J: TRBJ2-6
DNA: TGTGCCAGCAGCGTCGGACAGGGGATTTACGGCTCTGGGGCCAACGTCCTGACTTTC
CDR3: CASSVGQGIYGSGANVLTF

V: TRBV28
D: -
size: -
J: TRBJ2-7
DNA: TGTGCCAGCAGTTTATTCCACCGGGAGTCCTACGAGCAGTACTTC
CDR3: CASSLFHRESYEQYF

V: TRBV20-1
D: -
size: -
J: TRBJ2-7
DNA: TGCAGTGCTACGGACACCTCTTCCTACGAGCAGTACTTC
CDR3: CSATDTSSYEQYF

V: TRBV4-1
D: -
size: -
J: TRBJ2-1
DNA: TGCGCCAGCAGGGGATTTGTGGGGGCTCAGAATGGGCAGTTCTTC
CDR3: CASRGFVGAQNGQFF

V: TRBV28
D: TRBD1
size: -
J: TRBJ1-5
DNA: TGTGCCAGCAGAGGACAGGGGGTAGGTTTGAATCAGCCCCAGCATTTT
CDR3: CASRGQGVGLNQPQHF

V: TRBV28
D: TRBD2
size: -
J: TRBJ2-7
DNA: TGTGCCAGCAGTAGACTAGCGGGAGTCCACGAGCAGTACTTC
CDR3: CASSRLAGVHEQYF